This entry lists 14 T cell receptor beta chains sequenced from one sample in a study of identical twins. TCRdb reanalysed the 5' RACE reads using MiXCR and keeps one entry per CDR3 protein. Among about 390,000 distinct CDR3 sequences listed, approximately 8.8% were seen once. The material sequenced was naive T cells sorted from blood. The receptors shown here come from a woman aged 45-60 years in good health.

The rearrangement joins TRBV14 to TRBJ1-6, with D maybe TRBD1 (5 bases). V was clipped by 0 bases and J by 9 bases, with 12 bases between them. CDR1 and CDR2 (germline): SGHDN, FVKESK. This CDR3 is built from 15 residues. CDR3 amino acids: CASSQDGQGISPLHF. Here the CDR3 DNA reads TGTGCCAGCAGCCAAGATGGGCAGGGAATTTCACCCCTCCACTTT.

This clonotype turned up a few times. The J gene is TRBJ2-2, the V gene TRBV19; D tentatively fits TRBD1 or TRBD2 (6 bases each). V lost 3 bases and J lost 4, with 12 bases in between. The CDR3 spans 15 residues. Germline loops: CDR1 LNHDA, CDR2 SQIVND (reference sequence). CDR3 sequence: CASSMERGVTGELFF. The CDR3, as DNA: TGTGCCAGTAGTATGGAGAGGGGGGTCACCGGGGAGCTGTTTTTT.

This rearrangement joins TRBV4-2 to TRBJ2-1, with 11 positions matching TRBD2. The germline CDR1 and CDR2 sequences are LGHNA and YNFKEQ. Trimming removed 2 bases from V and 4 bases from J; junction bases left unmatched: 7. The CDR3 runs 17 residues. CDR3 DNA: TGTGCCAGCAGCCAATTTGATAGCGGGAGGGATTACAATGAGCAGTTCTTC. It is translated as CASSQFDSGRDYNEQFF.

This clonotype was seen repeatedly, ten times or more. The chain uses TRBV24-1 and TRBJ1-5, with TRBD1 identical over 8 bases. V shed 10 bases and J 4 bases; nucleotides not matched to a gene: 2. The germline CDR1 and CDR2 sequences are KGHDR and SFDVKD. The CDR3 is 12 residues long. The CDR3 nucleotides read TGTGCCACTCAGGGGGCAAATCAGCCCCAGCATTTT. Translation gives CATQGANQPQHF.

This clonotype was seen ten or more times. This sequence joins TRBV5-1 and TRBJ2-3, with D perhaps matching TRBD1 or TRBD2 (6 bases each). Germline CDR1 SGHRS, CDR2 YFSETQ. V was clipped by 5 bases and J by 6 bases, with 16 bases between them. The CDR3 totals 14 residues. This chain's CDR3 is CASRREGGYDTQYF. DNA of the CDR3: TGCGCCAGCAGGAGAGAAGGGGGGTACGATACGCAGTATTTT.

This clonotype turned up a few times. This chain joins TRBV3-1 and TRBJ2-5, with 9 bases fitting TRBD2. This CDR3 has 19 amino acids. Germline loops: CDR1 LGHDT, CDR2 YNNKEL (reference sequence). V lost 2 bases, J lost 1 base, and 14 bases stayed unmatched. CDR3: CASSQSLLAVTSGQETQYF. CDR3 DNA sequence: TGTGCCAGCAGCCAAAGTCTCCTCGCCGTGACTAGCGGCCAAGAGACCCAGTACTTC.

This chain connects TRBV4-1 to TRBJ1-1; D uncertain. V was clipped by 6 bases and J by 6 bases, with 11 bases between them. Germline V gene data show CDR1 as MGHRA and CDR2 as YSYEKL. The CDR3 runs to 12 residues. CDR3 sequence reads: CASRSVGAEAFF. The CDR3, as DNA: TGCGCCAGCAGGAGTGTCGGCGCTGAAGCTTTCTTT.

The CDR3 protein is CASSLRGFTDTQYF. In DNA, the CDR3 is TGTGCCAGCAGCTTAAGAGGGTTCACAGATACGCAGTATTTT. This chain joins TRBV7-2 and TRBJ2-3; a possible D gene is TRBD2 (5 bases). Trimming stripped 2 bases from V and 2 bases from J, with 8 bases between. The CDR3 loop spans 14 amino acids. Germline CDR1 and CDR2: SGHTA and FQGNSA.

This clonotype showed up just a few times. The chain links TRBV14 to TRBJ2-7, with D possibly being TRBD1 (6 bases). The CDR3 loop spans 16 amino acids. Germline lookup yields CDR1 SGHDN and CDR2 FVKESK. The ends were cut back, 4 bases at V and 6 bases at J, with 22 bases in the middle. As DNA, the CDR3 is TGTGCCAGCAGCCCGACCTTGGACAGTTCCCTCCTCGAGCAGTACTTC. Its translation: CASSPTLDSSLLEQYF.

The rearrangement uses TRBV7-2 and TRBJ1-1; D is undetermined. The V end was cut by 7 bases, the J end by 0 bases, with 21 bases between. From germline, CDR1 is SGHTA and CDR2 FQGNSA. This CDR3 is built from 17 residues. The CDR3: CASIKFHGPHLNTEAFF. The CDR3 bases are TGTGCCAGCATCAAATTCCATGGGCCGCACCTGAACACTGAAGCTTTCTTT. The full variable domain, rest sourced from reference TRBV7-2 and TRBJ1-1, is GAGVSQSPSNKVTEKGKDVELRCDPISGHTALYWYRQSLGQGLEFLIYFQGNSAPDKSGLPSDRFSAERTGGSVSTLTIQRTQQEDSAVYLCASIKFHGPHLNTEAFFGQGTRLTVV.

This clonotype occurred a few times. This rearrangement joins TRBV7-2 to TRBJ2-3; the D gene is possibly TRBD2 (5 bases). Germline CDR1 SGHTA, CDR2 FQGNSA. The CDR3 extends over 16 amino acids. Trimming shortened V by 2 bases and J by 1 base, and 13 bases separated the two germline ends. CDR3 DNA: TGTGCCAGCAGCTTATTGACGGGATATGGCACAGATACGCAGTATTTT. Its translation is CASSLLTGYGTDTQYF.

This clonotype turned up a few times. The chain combines TRBV25-1 with TRBJ2-1; D might be TRBD1 or TRBD2, each matching 5 bases. CDR3 length: 12 residues. CDR1 is MGHDK and CDR2 is SYGVNS in the germline V gene. V was clipped by 4 bases and J by 9 bases, with 10 bases between them. CDR3 in amino acids: CASSGGDVEQFF. DNA for the CDR3: TGTGCCAGCAGTGGAGGGGACGTTGAGCAGTTCTTC.

This clonotype was detected a few times. The V and J genes are TRBV28 and TRBJ2-4; 8 bases are a match to TRBD2. The junction had 3 bases not matched to a gene; V was cut back by 2 bases and J by 9 bases. The germline CDR1 and CDR2 sequences are MDHEN and SYDVKM. This CDR3 is 13 amino acids long. CDR3 in amino acids: CASSLTGGSIQYF. DNA of the CDR3: TGTGCCAGCAGTTTAACGGGGGGGAGCATTCAGTACTTC.

The chain is built from TRBV6-6 and TRBJ2-5; 12 bases map to TRBD2. The CDR3 is 17 residues long. Losses at the gene ends were 6 bases for V and 5 bases for J; bases not matched to a gene: 13. CDR1 MNHNY and CDR2 SVGAGI come from the germline V gene (reference sequence). This CDR3 is CASSPGLAGTLSETQYF. CDR3 nucleotides: TGTGCCAGCAGCCCCGGACTAGCGGGGACCTTATCTGAGACCCAGTACTTC.